Given below is one TCR beta chain in context. What this receptor recognizes is not known. Base qualities were left out, and no much larger clone turns up one base away. The data were taken from a study of blood T cell repertoires in COVID-19 (dated by TCRdb to the early 2020s). Turning to the overall study: Samples covering the acute and convalescent phases of COVID-19 were provided by collaborators in the United States, Italy and Spain. The repertoires were released in a freely available public database meant as a resource for research on the immune response to SARS-CoV-2. A de-identified subject ID, COVID-19 status, age in years and sex were almost always included in the sample metadata. Deeply sampled blood TCRbeta repertoires from subjects exposed to, actively infected with, or recovered from COVID-19 were included in the dataset. Where available, HLA class I and class II types were taken from metadata supplied by the sample provider and were not determined by assay-based typing. The prospective study material was composed of cDNA or gDNA derived from T cells, B-cell-depleted T cells, or PBMCs. Samples were obtained from the ongoing ImmuneRACE study (first 160 participants) and from 1,254 subjects provided by 6 global collaborators. The study at large found these results: Clinical and demographic metadata were provided uncurated, with the amount varying by source and participant.

The immunoSEQ Assay, a bias-controlled multiplex PCR, was used to amplify TCRbeta CDR3 regions from genomic DNA. As for how the authors treated the data: The number of nucleated cells in each sample was estimated from the amplification of reference gene primers within the assay. To quantify the absolute abundance of each unique TCRbeta CDR3 rearrangement, sequence reads were collapsed and filtered. For each sample, productive Simpson clonality was calculated as the square root of Simpson's diversity index over productive rearrangements. TCRdb obtained this table from immuneACCESS and retained in-frame rearrangements with V and J assigned. These tables miss some clones; where compared with another copy, unresolved V genes account for less than half of the shortfall, and the remainder is unexplained. V and J calls and clone size follow that table, whereas D and trimming were derived from the DNA. The sample contains about 28,000 clones, over 75% of them found a single time. 7% to 9.5% of the sample is held by the ten biggest clonotypes.

According to the germline V gene, CDR1 reads SNHLY and CDR2 reads FYNNEI. The CDR3 contains 14 residues, cysteine and phenylalanine counted. Left in the record is the CDR3 DNA by itself, 42 bases read in frame from the first base. V loses 6 bases of germline sequence and J loses 5 bases, and the interval between the two ends is 11 bases. One collaborating source in Seattle enrolled patients while the patients were actively infected and followed the patients over time throughout the course of disease. Whole blood was collected in K2EDTA tubes by collaborating institutions according to the institutions' own protocols. For TCRbeta analysis, collaborators shipped samples as frozen whole blood, isolated PBMCs, or DNA extracted from either of those sample types.

The chain couples TRBV2 to TRBJ1-6, and the D gene may be TRBD1, 6 bases matching. The receptor's source is a man aged 55 to 70 with COVID-19, enrolled during active disease. Source material: peripheral blood. The CDR3 region reads CASSDGQNNSPLHF. The base sequence is TGTGCCAGCAGCGACGGACAGAATAATTCACCCCTCCACTTT. Where the CDR3 stops, the reference TRBV2 and TRBJ1-6 genes take over; the full variable domain is EPEVTQTPSHQVTQMGQEVILRCVPISNHLYFYWYRQILGQKVEFLVSFYNNEISEKSEIFDDQFSVERPDGSNFTLKIRSTKLEDSAMYFCASSDGQNNSPLHFGNGTRLTVT.